In this sample, the clone carrying this T cell receptor (beta chain) turned up a few times. Germline V lookup: CDR1 SGDLS, CDR2 YYNGEE. The CDR3 is made up of 13 amino acids. Trimming removed 2 bases at V and 8 bases at J, with 12 bases between. A quantity of roughly 0.5 to 1 ug RNA underwent reverse transcription using random hexamers. One entry per CDR3 protein, called by TCRdb with MiXCR from the immunoSEQ multiplex PCR reads. The sample has 250,000 to 300,000 distinct CDR3 sequences, 65% to 90% seen once; the top ten hold 0.21%. Blood CD8+ and CD4+ T cells underwent high-throughput TCR beta sequencing. This sample stems from a study of CD8 T cells in Susac syndrome.

The sequenced sample consisted of CD8+ T cells from PBMCs. The origin of this receptor is a human donor with multiple sclerosis. The chain employs TRBV9 and TRBJ2-3; D possibly corresponds to TRBD2 (6 bases). The CDR3 DNA is TGTGCCAGCAGCGTGGTGATGGGGGGTACGCAGTATTTT. It is translated as CASSVVMGGTQYF.